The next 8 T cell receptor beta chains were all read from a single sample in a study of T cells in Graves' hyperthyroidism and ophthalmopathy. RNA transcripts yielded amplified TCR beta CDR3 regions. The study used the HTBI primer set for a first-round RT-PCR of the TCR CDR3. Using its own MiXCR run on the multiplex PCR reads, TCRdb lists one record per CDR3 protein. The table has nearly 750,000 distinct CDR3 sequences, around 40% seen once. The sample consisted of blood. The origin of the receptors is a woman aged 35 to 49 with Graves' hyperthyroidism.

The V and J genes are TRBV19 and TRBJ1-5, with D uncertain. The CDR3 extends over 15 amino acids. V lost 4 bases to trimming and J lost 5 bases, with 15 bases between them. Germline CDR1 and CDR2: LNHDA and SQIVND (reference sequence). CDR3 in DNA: TGTGCCAGTAGTACGTGGACCCAGCGGGATCAGCCCCAGCATTTT. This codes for CASSTWTQRDQPQHF.

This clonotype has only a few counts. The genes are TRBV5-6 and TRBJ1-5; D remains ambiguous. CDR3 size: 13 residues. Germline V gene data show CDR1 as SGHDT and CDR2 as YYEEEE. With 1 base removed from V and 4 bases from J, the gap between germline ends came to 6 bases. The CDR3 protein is CASSLRKNQPQHF. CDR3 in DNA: TGTGCCAGCAGCTTGAGGAAAAATCAGCCCCAGCATTTT. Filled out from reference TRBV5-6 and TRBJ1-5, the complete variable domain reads DAGVTQSPTHLIKTRGQQVTLRCSPKSGHDTVSWYQQALGQGPQFIFQYYEEEERQRGNFPDRFSGHQFPNYSSELNVNALLLGDSALYLCASSLRKNQPQHFGDGTRLSIL.

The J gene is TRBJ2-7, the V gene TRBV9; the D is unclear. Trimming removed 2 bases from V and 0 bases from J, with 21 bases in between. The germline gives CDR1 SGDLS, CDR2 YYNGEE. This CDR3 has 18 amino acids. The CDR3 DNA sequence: TGTGCCAGCAGCGTTTCTCCTCTTGGTCGTGGCGGCTCCTACGAGCAGTACTTC. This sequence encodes CASSVSPLGRGGSYEQYF.

The CDR3 sequence: CASSQYYRQGFTGANVLTF. CDR3 bases: TGCGCCAGCAGCCAATATTACAGACAGGGGTTTACTGGGGCCAACGTCCTGACTTTC. The rearrangement links TRBV4-1 to TRBJ2-6; 8 bases are a match to TRBD1. The CDR3 sequence is 19 residues long. Germline V gene lookup returns CDR1 MGHRA and CDR2 YSYEKL. V gave up 2 bases and J gave up 2 bases; unmatched junction bases: 11.

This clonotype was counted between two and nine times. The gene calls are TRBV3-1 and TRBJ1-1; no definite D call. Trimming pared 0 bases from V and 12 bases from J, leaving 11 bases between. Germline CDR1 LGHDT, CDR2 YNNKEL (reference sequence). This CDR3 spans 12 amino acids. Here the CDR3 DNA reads TGTGCCAGCAGCCAAGATCGCGGGAAGACTTTCTTT. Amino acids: CASSQDRGKTFF.

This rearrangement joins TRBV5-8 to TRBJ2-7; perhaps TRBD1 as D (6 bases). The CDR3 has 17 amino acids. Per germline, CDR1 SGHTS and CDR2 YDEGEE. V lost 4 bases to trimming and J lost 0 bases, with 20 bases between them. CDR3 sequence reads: CASSGRVVGRGSYEQYF. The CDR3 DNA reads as TGTGCCAGCAGCGGCCGAGTAGTCGGCAGGGGCTCCTACGAGCAGTACTTC.

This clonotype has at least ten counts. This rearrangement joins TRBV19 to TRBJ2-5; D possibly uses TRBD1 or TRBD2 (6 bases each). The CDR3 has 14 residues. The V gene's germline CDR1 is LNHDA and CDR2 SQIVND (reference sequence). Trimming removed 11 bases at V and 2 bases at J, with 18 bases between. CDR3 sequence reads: CASRGGTMQETQYF. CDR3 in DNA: TGTGCCTCTCGGGGCGGGACAATGCAAGAGACCCAGTACTTC.

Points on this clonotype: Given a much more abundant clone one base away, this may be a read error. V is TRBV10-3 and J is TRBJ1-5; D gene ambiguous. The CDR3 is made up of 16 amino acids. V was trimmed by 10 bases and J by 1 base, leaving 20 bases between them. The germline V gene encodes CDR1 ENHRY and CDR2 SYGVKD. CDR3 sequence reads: CASSLRRGWSNQPQHF. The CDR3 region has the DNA TGTGCCAGCAGCCTCAGGCGAGGGTGGAGCAATCAGCCCCAGCATTTT.